Shown below are 15 T cell receptor beta chains from a single sample sequenced in a study of OX40 agonist ivuxolimab in advanced cancers. The library was produced with the immunoSEQ multiplex PCR assay. TCRdb carries this immuneACCESS record with in-frame sequences only. Its versions omit some clonotypes, under half of them owing to an unresolved V gene in the studies checked, with the rest unexplained. Here the sample has about 62,000 clones; nearly 90% occur a single time. The biggest ten clones account for about 5% of the sample. This material consisted of CD4+ or CD8+ T cells sorted from blood, taken in a trial of the OX40 agonist ivuxolimab. These receptors were taken from an adult with an advanced solid tumor such as melanoma, head and neck, liver or kidney cancer.

The genes are TRBV19 and TRBJ2-1, with 8 bases fitting TRBD2. The CDR3 is 15 residues long. Germline V gives CDR1 LNHDA, CDR2 SQIVND (reference sequence). After removal of 8 bases from V and 6 bases from J, the junction contained 12 bases not matched to a gene. The CDR3 nucleotides read TGTGCCAGTCGCAGAGGAGGGACTAGAGGCAATGAGCAGTTCTTC. It specifies CASRRGGTRGNEQFF.

The rearrangement joins TRBV9 to TRBJ2-7; D is perhaps TRBD1 or TRBD2 (5 bases each). CDR3 length equals 15 residues. Germline assignment: CDR1 SGDLS and CDR2 YYNGEE. The germline V and J ends were trimmed by 4 bases and 2 bases, with 16 bases remaining between them. The DNA of the CDR3 is TGTGCCAGCAGCTCTTGGGACGGTCTCACCTACGAGCAGTACTTC. Translation: CASSSWDGLTYEQYF.

This chain links TRBV5-4 with TRBJ1-1; the D gene is possibly TRBD1 (5 bases). The CDR3 totals 12 residues. In germline, CDR1 is SGHNT, CDR2 YYREEE (reference sequence). The V end lost 4 bases, the J end lost 3 bases, and 7 bases lay between the germline ends. In DNA, the CDR3 is TGTGCCAGCAGCCTGACAGACACTGAAGCTTTCTTT. This sequence encodes CASSLTDTEAFF.

The V call is TRBV19, the J call TRBJ1-6; a weak D match, TRBD1 (6 bases). Germline-derived CDR1 and CDR2 are LNHDA and SQIVND (reference sequence). The CDR3 consists of 14 residues. Trimming took 6 bases from V and 5 from J, leaving 11 bases between them. The CDR3: CASRPGTNNSPLHF. The CDR3 DNA is TGTGCCAGTAGACCCGGGACAAATAATTCACCCCTCCACTTT.

The chain joins TRBV25-1 to TRBJ2-2; 8 bases are a match to TRBD1. CDR1 and CDR2 from the germline V gene are MGHDK and SYGVNS. V shed 3 bases and J 4 bases; nucleotides not matched to a gene: 10. The CDR3 consists of 17 residues. CDR3 amino acids: CASSDAVRGPRTGELFF. As DNA, the CDR3 is TGTGCCAGCAGTGACGCGGTCAGGGGGCCACGCACCGGGGAGCTGTTTTTT.

The CDR3 region has the DNA TGTGCCAGCAGTTACGTTGGGGGCAGCTCCTACAATGAGCAGTTCTTC. Encoded protein: CASSYVGGSSYNEQFF. V gene TRBV6-5 combines with J gene TRBJ2-1, with D possibly matching TRBD1 (6 bases). Germline CDR1 MNHEY, CDR2 SVGAGI. The germline V and J ends were trimmed by 2 bases and 0 bases, with 11 bases remaining between them. The CDR3 runs 16 residues.

This clone came up a few times. V and J are TRBV7-9 and TRBJ1-1; D is perhaps TRBD1 (5 bases). CDR3 length: 13 residues. In germline, CDR1 is SEHNR, CDR2 FQNEAQ (reference sequence). V was clipped by 3 bases and J by 1 base, with 6 bases between them. In DNA form, the CDR3 reads TGTGCCAGCAGCTTTCAGGGGAACACTGAAGCTTTCTTT. Its translation is CASSFQGNTEAFF.

The V and J genes are TRBV27 and TRBJ1-5; D call uncertain. This CDR3 is built from 14 residues. The germline gives CDR1 MNHEY, CDR2 SMNVEV (reference sequence). Trimming stripped 4 bases from V and 4 bases from J, with 11 bases between. The CDR3 protein is CASSSTFLNQPQHF. Here the CDR3 DNA reads TGTGCCAGCAGTTCGACTTTCCTAAATCAGCCCCAGCATTTT.

The chain uses TRBV2 and TRBJ1-2, with 10 bases identical to TRBD1. This CDR3 is 14 amino acids long. The junction had 4 bases not matched to a gene; V was cut back by 7 bases and J by 2 bases. The germline V gene encodes CDR1 SNHLY and CDR2 FYNNEI. CDR3 DNA: TGTGCCAGCAAGGGACAGGGGCAGAACTATGGCTACACCTTC. Translated: CASKGQGQNYGYTF.

J is TRBJ1-2 and V is TRBV5-6; TRBD1 aligns across 7 bases. Germline CDR1 reads SGHDT; CDR2 reads YYEEEE. The CDR3 loop spans 13 amino acids. V trimming: 4 bases; J trimming: 7 bases; junction bases outside the gene matches: 7. The CDR3 reads CASSQRGLGGYTF. The DNA of the CDR3 is TGTGCCAGCAGCCAAAGGGGGCTGGGTGGCTACACCTTC.

This clone was counted a single time. The chain carries TRBV5-4 and TRBJ2-2; D is tentatively TRBD1 or TRBD2 (7 bases each). This CDR3 contains 15 residues. The germline CDR1 and CDR2 sequences are SGHNT and YYREEE (reference sequence). Trimming removed 4 bases from V and 7 bases from J, with 17 bases in between. The CDR3 spells CASSRREGADGELFF. CDR3 DNA: TGTGCCAGCAGCCGGAGGGAGGGGGCGGACGGGGAGCTGTTTTTT.

V gene TRBV13 combines with J gene TRBJ2-5, with TRBD2 matching over 11 bases. Trimming removed 6 bases from V and 2 bases from J; junction bases left unmatched: 5. The V gene's germline CDR1 is PRHDT and CDR2 FYEKMQ (reference sequence). The CDR3 consists of 15 residues. The CDR3, as DNA: TGTGCCAGCAGTCGACGACTAGCGGGGCAAGAGACCCAGTACTTC. This encodes CASSRRLAGQETQYF.

This chain links TRBV4-3 with TRBJ1-4; D perhaps matches TRBD1 (6 bases). Trimming took 4 bases from V and 4 from J, leaving 10 bases between them. CDR1 and CDR2 from the germline V gene are LGHNA and YSLEER. The CDR3 is 14 residues long. Here the CDR3 reads CASSLDSYNEKLFF. The CDR3 DNA is TGCGCCAGCAGCCTGGACAGTTATAATGAAAAACTGTTTTTT.

The CDR3 nucleotides read TGTGCCAGCAGTTATAAGGGCCCTGGGCAGGCAGATACGCAGTATTTT. Amino acids: CASSYKGPGQADTQYF. The rearrangement joins TRBV27 to TRBJ2-3; no clear D. V gave up 4 bases and J gave up 4 bases, with 18 bases separating them. Germline V gene data show CDR1 as MNHEY and CDR2 as SMNVEV (reference sequence). The length of the CDR3 is 16 residues.

The rearrangement links TRBV5-1 to TRBJ2-3; 9 bases match TRBD2. The CDR3 is 16 residues long. The junction had 7 bases not matched to a gene; V was cut back by 1 base and J by 4 bases. From germline, CDR1 is SGHRS and CDR2 YFSETQ. In DNA form, the CDR3 reads TGCGCCAGCAGCTTGCGAGCGGGGGGCGATGCAGATACGCAGTATTTT. Protein product: CASSLRAGGDADTQYF.